This passage covers 22 T cell receptor beta chains from one sample sequenced in a study of human T cells and chemical hapten exposure. One entry per CDR3 protein, called by TCRdb with MiXCR from the 5' RACE reads. Of more than 140,000 distinct CDR3 sequences listed, 4.1% were seen once; the top ten hold about 1.3%. Extraction of total RNA was performed on unfractionated whole blood. The receptors derive from a female donor in good health.

The sample holds many counts of this clonotype. This chain links TRBV7-9 with TRBJ2-7; possibly TRBD1 or TRBD2 for D (5 bases each). Germline CDR1 SEHNR, CDR2 FQNEAQ (reference sequence). The CDR3 spans 14 residues. The V end lost 3 bases, the J end lost 0 bases, and 9 bases lay between the germline ends. CDR3 sequence (DNA): TGTGCCAGCAGCTTCGCAGGGAGCTCCTACGAGCAGTACTTC. Its translation is CASSFAGSSYEQYF.

This chain uses TRBV5-6 with TRBJ1-6; D unresolved. Deletions cut 0 bases from V and 14 bases from J, with 12 bases between. The V gene's germline CDR1 is SGHDT and CDR2 YYEEEE. This CDR3 has 13 amino acids. CDR3 nucleotides: TGTGCCAGCAGCTTGGTAGGTGGAAATACCCTCCACTTT. Protein: CASSLVGGNTLHF.

This clonotype appeared many times. The chain has TRBV4-3 and TRBJ2-5; 10 bases match TRBD2. The V gene's germline CDR1 is LGHNA and CDR2 YSLEER. With 1 base clipped from V and 7 bases from J, the junction kept 15 bases outside the gene matches. CDR3 length: 18 residues. CDR3 protein: CASSQAYRRSGGAWTQYF. CDR3 nucleotides: TGCGCCAGCAGCCAAGCTTACAGGAGGAGCGGGGGGGCCTGGACCCAGTACTTC.

Ten or more counts support this clonotype. The chain joins TRBV3-1 to TRBJ2-2, with TRBD1 identical over 10 bases. Germline trimming cut 5 bases from V and 5 bases from J; bases unmatched to any gene: 11. The germline gives CDR1 LGHDT, CDR2 YNNKEL (reference sequence). This CDR3 comprises 17 residues. CDR3 sequence: CASSIRTGGIRTGELFF. For the CDR3, the DNA is TGTGCCAGCAGCATCCGGACAGGGGGTATCAGAACCGGGGAGCTGTTTTTT.

This clonotype has ten or more counts. The chain carries TRBV10-3 and TRBJ2-3; D not resolved. CDR3 length: 12 amino acids. Trimming removed 0 bases at V and 6 bases at J, with 4 bases between. The germline CDR1 and CDR2 sequences are ENHRY and SYGVKD. In DNA, the CDR3 is TGTGCCATCAGTGAGTCGGGGGATACGCAGTATTTT. Translation gives CAISESGDTQYF.

This clonotype was observed many times. This chain links TRBV28 with TRBJ1-4; no reliable D call. Trimming removed 4 bases at V and 2 bases at J, with 11 bases between. The CDR3 spans 15 residues. Per germline, CDR1 MDHEN and CDR2 SYDVKM. The CDR3 protein is CASSSRVPTNEKLFF. The CDR3 coding sequence is TGTGCCAGCAGTTCTAGAGTCCCCACTAATGAAAAACTGTTTTTT.

This clonotype has ten or more counts. This chain links TRBV25-1 with TRBJ2-3; no firm D call. The V gene's germline CDR1 is MGHDK and CDR2 SYGVNS. V dropped 1 base and J dropped 2 bases, with 7 bases sitting between them. The CDR3 contains 14 residues. The CDR3 sequence: CASSEFGDTDTQYF. As DNA, the CDR3 is TGTGCCAGCAGTGAATTCGGCGACACAGATACGCAGTATTTT.

The table lists this clonotype with a few counts. The chain has TRBV25-1 and TRBJ2-5; a weak D match, TRBD1 (6 bases). V was cut by 4 bases and J by 2 bases, with 14 bases left in between. The CDR3 loop spans 15 amino acids. Per the germline V gene, CDR1 is MGHDK and CDR2 is SYGVNS. CDR3 region: CASSAPGQRQETQYF. DNA for the CDR3: TGTGCCAGCAGTGCCCCAGGACAGAGACAAGAGACCCAGTACTTC.

This clonotype has a handful of counts. This could be a read error, since a much larger clone is one nucleotide away. The chain joins TRBV9 to TRBJ2-1; a weak D match, TRBD2 (6 bases). CDR1 is SGDLS and CDR2 is YYNGEE in the germline V gene. V was trimmed by 0 bases and J by 6 bases, leaving 16 bases between them. CDR3 length: 16 amino acids. This CDR3 is CASSVGGAGSFNEQFF. In nucleotides, the CDR3 is TGTGCCAGCAGCGTAGGCGGGGCGGGGAGTTTCAATGAGCAGTTCTTC.

As for this clonotype: A much bigger clone sits one base away, suggesting this may be a read error. This rearrangement joins TRBV20-1 to TRBJ2-3; D perhaps matches TRBD2 (5 bases). The CDR3 has 16 residues. Germline values: CDR1 DFQATT, CDR2 SNEGSKA (reference sequence). This chain's CDR3 is CSARDSRIASTDTRYF. CDR3 bases: TGCAGTGCTAGAGATTCCAGGATCGCTAGCACAGATACGCGGTATTTT.

V is TRBV7-2 and J is TRBJ2-3; 13 bases are shared with TRBD2. The CDR3 loop spans 16 amino acids. Germline lookup yields CDR1 SGHTA and CDR2 FQGNSA. The V and J ends lost 5 bases and 2 bases, in that order; junction bases with no gene match: 4. CDR3 sequence (DNA): TGTGCCAGCAGCCGGACTAGCGGGGGCCACACAGATACGCAGTATTTT. Protein product: CASSRTSGGHTDTQYF. The whole variable domain, remainder taken from reference TRBV7-2 and TRBJ2-3, is GAGVSQSPSNKVTEKGKDVELRCDPISGHTALYWYRQSLGQGLEFLIYFQGNSAPDKSGLPSDRFSAERTGGSVSTLTIQRTQQEDSAVYLCASSRTSGGHTDTQYFGPGTRLTVL.

This clonotype was detected ten times or more. The chain recombines TRBV4-3 with TRBJ1-2; D is uncertain. The CDR3 is 14 amino acids. Trimming shortened V by 0 bases and J by 4 bases, and 9 bases separated the two germline ends. CDR1 and CDR2 from the germline V gene are LGHNA and YSLEER. In nucleotides, the CDR3 is TGCGCCAGCAGCCAAGATACCCAGACCTATGGCTACACCTTC. This encodes CASSQDTQTYGYTF.

This chain joins TRBV15 and TRBJ2-7, with D unclear. The germline gives CDR1 LNHNV, CDR2 YYDKDF (reference sequence). There are 13 residues in the CDR3. V shed 6 bases and J shed 1 base, with 10 bases lying between them. The CDR3 spells CATSEGTSYEQYF. Here the CDR3 DNA reads TGTGCCACCAGTGAAGGCACGTCCTACGAGCAGTACTTC.

The chain recombines TRBV6-4 with TRBJ2-3; weak D call: TRBD1 (6 bases). This CDR3 is built from 15 residues. Germline V CDR1 and CDR2: MRHNA, SNTAGT. V was trimmed by 2 bases and J by 6 bases, leaving 15 bases between them. CDR3 in amino acids: CASSDKAGALDTQYF. The CDR3 DNA is TGTGCCAGCAGTGACAAGGCAGGGGCCTTGGATACGCAGTATTTT.

This clonotype turned up a few times. CDR3 sequence: CASITDLGGDRTTSTDTQYF. The CDR3 nucleotides are TGTGCCAGCATCACGGACTTAGGAGGTGACAGGACAACTAGCACAGATACGCAGTATTTT. The chain carries TRBV21-1 and TRBJ2-3; TRBD1 is the table's D call, not checked against the DNA. TRBV21-1 has pseudogene status. This CDR3 has 20 amino acids.

There are many counts of this clonotype. The V gene is TRBV20-1, the J gene TRBJ2-4, with D tentatively TRBD1 (5 bases). Germline V gene data show CDR1 as DFQATT and CDR2 as SNEGSKA (reference sequence). This CDR3 has 19 amino acids. Trimming removed 3 bases at V and 2 bases at J, with 26 bases between. This CDR3 is CSASPPQPTAPYTKNIQYF. The CDR3 region has the DNA TGCAGTGCTAGTCCTCCCCAGCCGACAGCCCCCTATACCAAAAACATTCAGTACTTC.

This clonotype was detected ten times or more. A much larger clone is a single base away; this may be a read error. V and J are TRBV29-1 and TRBJ2-3; 7 bases match TRBD2. With 7 bases clipped from V and 4 bases from J, the junction kept 2 bases outside the gene matches. CDR1 SQVTM and CDR2 ANQGSEA come from the germline V gene. The length of the CDR3 is 11 residues. The chain's CDR3 is CSGAGADTQYF. Written as DNA, the CDR3 is TGCAGCGGTGCGGGAGCAGATACGCAGTATTTT.

This clonotype was seen ten or more times. This sequence joins TRBV20-1 and TRBJ2-4; no clear D gene. Trimming pared 5 bases from V and 5 bases from J, leaving 7 bases between. Germline V lookup: CDR1 DFQATT, CDR2 SNEGSKA (reference sequence). The CDR3 runs 11 residues. The CDR3 is CSADLENIQYF. The DNA of the CDR3 is TGCAGTGCTGACCTTGAAAACATTCAGTACTTC.

This clonotype was seen a few times. The V and J genes are TRBV25-1 and TRBJ1-5; perhaps TRBD1 as D (5 bases). The CDR3 is made up of 16 amino acids. Germline CDR1 reads MGHDK; CDR2 reads SYGVNS. Trimming shortened V by 1 base and J by 2 bases, and 12 bases separated the two germline ends. The CDR3 loop reads CASSEFTGEGNQPQHF. The DNA of the CDR3 is TGTGCCAGCAGTGAATTTACGGGGGAGGGCAATCAGCCCCAGCATTTT.

This clonotype was observed many times. The chain employs TRBV28 and TRBJ2-3; 7 bases match TRBD2. V dropped 3 bases and J dropped 3; count of bases not matched to a gene: 3. The length of the CDR3 is 14 residues. Per the germline V gene, CDR1 is MDHEN and CDR2 is SYDVKM. The CDR3 protein is CASSLLAETDTQYF. The CDR3 DNA reads TGTGCCAGCAGTTTGCTAGCGGAGACAGATACGCAGTATTTT.

This clonotype showed up many times. This CDR3 is CATSEHGTGGSSTDTQYF. Here the CDR3 DNA reads TGTGCCACCAGTGAACATGGGACAGGGGGCTCTAGCACAGATACGCAGTATTTT. The chain recombines TRBV24-1 with TRBJ2-3, with 12 nucleotides matching TRBD1. This CDR3 contains 18 residues. Germline V gene lookup returns CDR1 KGHDR and CDR2 SFDVKD. V gave up 4 bases and J gave up 0 bases; unmatched junction bases: 7.

This chain uses TRBV6-6 with TRBJ1-5, with no clear D. The CDR3 loop spans 16 amino acids. Germline CDR1 reads MNHNY; CDR2 reads SVGAGI (reference sequence). The ends were cut back, 0 bases at V and 1 base at J, with 10 bases in the middle. The CDR3: CASSYSWGLSNQPQHF. In DNA, the CDR3 is TGTGCCAGCAGTTACTCCTGGGGTTTAAGCAATCAGCCCCAGCATTTT.